In its sample, the clone carrying this T cell receptor beta chain was seen a few times. The antigen remains undetermined. All gene names here are mouse names. The read comes to an end 4 residues before the CDR3 does, leaving the germline J gene to fill in the end. Sequencing templates came from extracted RNA that was reverse transcribed into cDNA. Profiling relied on immunoSEQ multiplex PCR, and the TCRdb table lists in-frame clones only, not all of them. The profile covers about 300,000 clones, none occurring a single time. This specimen belongs to a study of CD8+ T cells in alopecia areata. Study as a whole: Skin-grafted roughly 6-10-week-old female C3H/HeJ mice received tissue from roughly 6-13-month-old C3H/HeJ donors with spontaneous alopecia. The study's findings and limits: Affected scalp, especially in alopecia totalis/universalis, had a higher clonality than normal scalp did. Sequencing of scalp samples also includes resident alphabeta T cells from normal skin. Possibly as an HLA-related effect, TCR sharing across patients appeared less clear than in mice.

Sorting of pooled cutaneous lymph node cells was based on CD4, CD8alpha, NKG2D, NKG2ACE and other markers. The CDR3 totals 13 residues. Germline V gives CDR1 NNHDY, CDR2 SYVADS. The chain combines TRBV13-3 with TRBJ2-5; 10 bases fit TRBD1. Input material: CD4+ T cells sorted from a lymph node. The TCR originated in a C3H/HeJ mouse with alopecia areata. This line is of MHC haplotype H2-k. CDR3 residues: CASSSTGGDTQYF. The sequenced part of the CDR3 DNA is TGTGCCAGCAGTTCGACAGGGGGCGAC. Full variable domain (remainder filled in from reference TRBV13-3 and TRBJ2-5): EAAVTQSPRSKVAVTGGKVTLSCHQTNNHDYMYWYRQDTGHGLRLIHYSYVADSTEKGDIPDGYKASRPSQENFSLILELASLSQTAVYFCASSSTGGDTQYFGPGTRLLVL.